The 22 T cell receptor beta chains below all came from one sample that was sequenced in a study of shared clonotypes between healthy human individuals. Some clones are missing from TCRdb's copy, which holds only in-frame ones; the method was immunoSEQ multiplex PCR. The sample includes 950,000 to 1,100,000 clones, about 75% of them seen just once. The sample consisted of memory CD4+ T cells sorted from blood. Subset reported: CD45RA-negative fraction. The origin of the receptors is a man between 18 and 29 years old in good health.

The rearrangement uses TRBV28 and TRBJ1-5; D is perhaps TRBD1 (6 bases). The V end was cut by 5 bases, the J end by 4 bases, with 9 bases between. This CDR3 is 13 amino acids long. Per the germline V gene, CDR1 is MDHEN and CDR2 is SYDVKM. CDR3 loop: CASSPGQNQPQHF. CDR3 in DNA: TGTGCCAGCAGTCCCGGACAGAATCAGCCCCAGCATTTT.

The table lists this clone with a few counts. The rearrangement links TRBV30 to TRBJ1-5; 7 nucleotides match TRBD1. V lost 5 bases, J lost 1 base, and 5 bases stayed unmatched. Germline loops: CDR1 GTSNPN, CDR2 SVGIG (reference sequence). The CDR3 runs 14 residues. As DNA, the CDR3 is TGTGCCTGGGAAGCGACAGGGAGCAATCAGCCCCAGCATTTT. This encodes CAWEATGSNQPQHF.

The chain is built from TRBV23-1 and TRBJ1-4; no clear D gene. TRBV23-1 is noted as an ORF with a role that remains uncertain. This CDR3 has 12 amino acids. Trimming shortened V by 6 bases and J by 4 bases, and 6 bases separated the two germline ends. In DNA, the CDR3 is TGCGCCAGCAGGCAGGATAATGAAAAACTGTTTTTT. This sequence encodes CASRQDNEKLFF.

The CDR3 DNA sequence: TGCGCCAGCAGCCGCGGACAGGGCCCAGATACGCAGTATTTT. Its protein is CASSRGQGPDTQYF. The V gene is TRBV4-1, the J gene TRBJ2-3; 8 positions agree with TRBD1. The length of the CDR3 is 14 residues. V lost 4 bases and J lost 4; bases outside the gene matches: 4. The V gene's germline CDR1 is MGHRA and CDR2 YSYEKL.

This sequence joins TRBV6-1 and TRBJ1-1; D gene unclear. CDR1 is MNHNS and CDR2 is SASEGT in the germline V gene. Trimming removed 6 bases at V and 6 bases at J, with 8 bases between. This CDR3 is built from 11 residues. CDR3 nucleotide sequence: TGTGCCAGCAGGCGTAGGGCTGAAGCTTTCTTT. The encoded protein is CASRRRAEAFF.

The chain joins TRBV9 to TRBJ2-2; unclear D gene. V was shortened by 6 bases and J by 4 bases, with 13 bases between the two germline ends. The germline V gene encodes CDR1 SGDLS and CDR2 YYNGEE. The CDR3 runs 14 residues. Here the CDR3 DNA reads TGTGCCAGCACCAAAGCAGGTGGCACCGGGGAGCTGTTTTTT. It yields the protein CASTKAGGTGELFF.

The rearrangement joins TRBV27 to TRBJ1-5, with D maybe TRBD1 (5 bases). This CDR3 is 13 amino acids long. CDR1 and CDR2 (germline): MNHEY, SMNVEV (reference sequence). V shed 3 bases and J shed 2 bases, with 5 bases lying between them. CDR3 nucleotide sequence: TGTGCCAGCAGTTTGGGGCGCAATCAGCCCCAGCATTTT. It codes for CASSLGRNQPQHF.

The chain is built from TRBV6-5 and TRBJ1-2; TRBD1 might be the D (5 bases). This CDR3 region has 15 residues. Germline CDR1 is MNHEY and CDR2 is SVGAGI. Trimming removed 6 bases from V and 5 bases from J, with 19 bases in between. CDR3 sequence: CASSPVGGAAYGYTF. The CDR3 coding sequence is TGTGCCAGCAGCCCCGTCGGCGGGGCAGCTTATGGCTACACCTTC.

V is TRBV5-8 and J is TRBJ2-1; D unclear. CDR3 size: 16 residues. Germline V lookup: CDR1 SGHTS, CDR2 YDEGEE. V lost 0 bases and J lost 3, with 13 bases in between. The CDR3 DNA sequence: TGTGCCAGCAGCTTGGATCGCACTTGGAGCTACAATGAGCAGTTCTTC. Its translation: CASSLDRTWSYNEQFF. Combining the CDR3 with reference TRBV5-8 and TRBJ2-1 gives the whole variable domain EAGVTQSPTHLIKTRGQQATLRCSPISGHTSVYWYQQALGLGLQFLLWYDEGEERNRGNFPPRFSGRQFPNYSSELNVNALELEDSALYLCASSLDRTWSYNEQFFGPGTRLTVL.

The genes are TRBV7-2 and TRBJ1-1; unclear D gene. The CDR3 has 13 amino acids. V was clipped by 5 bases and J by 4 bases, with 11 bases between them. CDR1 and CDR2 from the germline V gene are SGHTA and FQGNSA. The chain's CDR3 is CASSLQRGTEAFF. In nucleotides, the CDR3 is TGTGCCAGCAGCCTTCAGCGGGGCACTGAAGCTTTCTTT.

This clone was recorded only once. The V gene is TRBV19, the J gene TRBJ1-1; D is unresolved. The CDR3 contains 12 residues. Per germline, CDR1 LNHDA and CDR2 SQIVND (reference sequence). V dropped 3 bases and J dropped 7 bases, with 9 bases sitting between them. CDR3 in DNA: TGTGCCAGTAGTATGACTGGCCTTGAAGCTTTCTTT. Translation gives CASSMTGLEAFF.

The table lists this clone with many counts. The gene calls are TRBV5-5 and TRBJ1-1; 9 bases align to TRBD1. V lost 4 bases to trimming and J lost 3 bases; unmatched junction nucleotides: 4. The V gene's germline CDR1 is SGHKS and CDR2 YYEKEE (reference sequence). The CDR3 has 14 residues. The CDR3 DNA follows: TGTGCCAGCAGCCGAGGACAGGGGTACACTGAAGCTTTCTTT. Protein: CASSRGQGYTEAFF.

The rearrangement uses TRBV18 and TRBJ2-3, with D perhaps TRBD1 or TRBD2 (5 bases each). The ends were cut back, 0 bases at V and 5 bases at J, with 12 bases in the middle. The germline V gene encodes CDR1 KGHSH and CDR2 LQKENI. The CDR3 loop spans 15 amino acids. The CDR3 is CASSPPGRGGDTQYF. Written as DNA, the CDR3 is TGTGCCAGCTCACCACCGGGACGCGGAGGAGATACGCAGTATTTT.

The chain has TRBV5-1 and TRBJ2-1; 11 bases map to TRBD1. Germline values: CDR1 SGHRS, CDR2 YFSETQ. The junction had 12 bases not matched to a gene; V was cut back by 6 bases and J by 10 bases. CDR3 length: 15 residues. CDR3 sequence: CASNPGTGGTEEQFF. CDR3 in DNA: TGCGCCAGCAATCCCGGGACAGGGGGGACTGAGGAGCAGTTCTTC.

The chain employs TRBV5-8 and TRBJ2-6, with D unresolved. Trimming took off 2 bases at V and 0 bases at J, with 9 bases between the two ends. The germline V gene encodes CDR1 SGHTS and CDR2 YDEGEE. This CDR3 has 16 residues. The CDR3 spells CASSLRILSGANVLTF. The DNA of the CDR3 is TGTGCCAGCAGCTTACGGATTCTCTCTGGGGCCAACGTCCTGACTTTC. Looking up the rest from reference TRBV5-8 and TRBJ2-6 gives the full variable domain: EAGVTQSPTHLIKTRGQQATLRCSPISGHTSVYWYQQALGLGLQFLLWYDEGEERNRGNFPPRFSGRQFPNYSSELNVNALELEDSALYLCASSLRILSGANVLTFGAGSRLTVL.

V is TRBV5-1 and J is TRBJ1-1; no clear D. This CDR3 has 15 amino acids. The germline V gene encodes CDR1 SGHRS and CDR2 YFSETQ. Trimming removed 0 bases at V and 6 bases at J, with 15 bases between. The CDR3 loop reads CASSLEGTSKPEAFF. CDR3 DNA sequence: TGCGCCAGCAGCTTGGAGGGCACTAGTAAACCTGAAGCTTTCTTT.

This clone was detected only once. This rearrangement joins TRBV30 to TRBJ2-1; D unclear. The V and J ends lost 0 bases and 5 bases respectively, with 8 bases between them. The CDR3 length is 13 residues. Germline V CDR1 and CDR2: GTSNPN, SVGIG (reference sequence). CDR3: CAWSVALHNEQFF. Written as DNA, the CDR3 is TGTGCCTGGAGTGTAGCCCTCCACAATGAGCAGTTCTTC.

The chain combines TRBV7-2 with TRBJ2-2; a possible D gene is TRBD2 (6 bases). With 1 base removed from V and 7 bases from J, the gap between germline ends came to 13 bases. The length of the CDR3 is 15 residues. The germline V gene has CDR1 SGHTA and CDR2 FQGNSA. The CDR3 is CASSLEGGNGGELFF. The CDR3 DNA follows: TGTGCCAGCAGCTTAGAGGGCGGGAATGGCGGGGAGCTGTTTTTT.

This chain uses TRBV11-2 with TRBJ2-5; D is possibly TRBD2 (5 bases). Germline assignment: CDR1 SGHAT and CDR2 FQNNGV. Trimming took 1 base from V and 5 from J, leaving 11 bases between them. The CDR3 covers 14 residues. CDR3: CASSLARTGETQYF. As DNA, the CDR3 is TGTGCCAGCAGCTTAGCCAGGACTGGCGAGACCCAGTACTTC. The complete variable domain, with remaining parts taken from reference TRBV11-2 and TRBJ2-5, reads EAGVAQSPRYKIIEKRQSVAFWCNPISGHATLYWYQQILGQGPKLLIQFQNNGVVDDSQLPKDRFSAERLKGVDSTLKIQPAKLEDSAVYLCASSLARTGETQYFGPGTRLLVL.

There are a few counts of this clone. This rearrangement joins TRBV13 to TRBJ2-5, with 13 bases fitting TRBD2. Germline V gene sequence: CDR1 PRHDT, CDR2 FYEKMQ (reference sequence). The CDR3 is 16 residues long. Trimming cost V 2 bases and J 1 base; bases outside gene matches: 1. CDR3 sequence: CASSLRTSGGQETQYF. For the CDR3, the DNA is TGTGCCAGCAGCTTAAGGACTAGCGGGGGCCAAGAGACCCAGTACTTC.

The CDR3 DNA is TGTGCCAGCAGCTCAGTCGGTAGCGGGTTCGTAGTTGAGCAGTTCTTC. It yields the protein CASSSVGSGFVVEQFF. V gene TRBV5-4 combines with J gene TRBJ2-1; 7 bases are a match to TRBD2. Germline assignment: CDR1 SGHNT and CDR2 YYREEE (reference sequence). The CDR3 has 16 amino acids. Losses at the gene ends were 3 bases for V and 9 bases for J; bases not matched to a gene: 15.

The chain couples TRBV14 to TRBJ1-2, with 8 bases fitting TRBD1. This CDR3 is 15 amino acids long. Germline lookup yields CDR1 SGHDN and CDR2 FVKESK. V lost 4 bases, J lost 4 bases, and 8 bases stayed unmatched. Here the CDR3 DNA reads TGTGCCAGCAGCCCTCTTCCGGGACAGGTCTATGGCTACACCTTC. Protein sequence: CASSPLPGQVYGYTF.